This T cell receptor beta chain was profiled in a study of OX40 agonist ivuxolimab in advanced cancers. CDR3 length: 14 amino acids. Trimming stripped 1 base from V and 1 base from J, with 6 bases between. Germline V CDR1 and CDR2: SGHNT, YYREEE (reference sequence). Sequencing was performed with immunoSEQ multiplex PCR; in TCRdb, only in-frame clones are kept and a portion is missing. Seen here are tens of thousands of clones, 80% to 90% observed once, and the top ten hold 0.31%. The chain uses TRBV5-4 and TRBJ1-3, with D uncertain. The receptor comes from an adult with an advanced solid tumor such as melanoma, head and neck, liver or kidney cancer. The sequenced sample was CD4+ or CD8+ T cells sorted from blood, obtained in a trial of the OX40 agonist ivuxolimab. The CDR3 loop is CASSLWSSGNTIYF. CDR3 in DNA: TGTGCCAGCAGCTTGTGGAGTTCTGGAAACACCATATATTTT.